The entry below describes one T cell receptor (beta chain). The sample comes from a study of blood T cell repertoires in COVID-19. Using immunoSEQ multiplex PCR, the repertoire was profiled, and TCRdb retains in-frame clones only, with some absent. The table has a few hundred thousand clones, around four fifths seen once. This CDR3 contains 18 residues. The germline gives CDR1 MRHNA, CDR2 SNTAGT. The ends lost 3 bases at V and 0 bases at J; junction bases unmatched: 7. This receptor was identified in a woman in her forties or fifties with active or convalescent COVID-19. Source material: peripheral blood. The V gene is TRBV6-4, the J gene TRBJ2-1; 11 nucleotides line up with TRBD2. Here the CDR3 DNA reads TGTGCCAGCAGTGAGCGCGGACTAGCGGGCCTCTCCTACAATGAGCAGTTCTTC. Amino acids: CASSERGLAGLSYNEQFF.